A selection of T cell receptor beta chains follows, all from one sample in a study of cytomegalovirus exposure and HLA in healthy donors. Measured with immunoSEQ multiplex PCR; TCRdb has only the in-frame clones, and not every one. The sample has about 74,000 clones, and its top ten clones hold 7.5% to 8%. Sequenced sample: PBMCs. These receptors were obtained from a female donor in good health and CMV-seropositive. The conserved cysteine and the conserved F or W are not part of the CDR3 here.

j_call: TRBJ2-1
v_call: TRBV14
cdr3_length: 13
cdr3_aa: ASSRAGGPYNEQF

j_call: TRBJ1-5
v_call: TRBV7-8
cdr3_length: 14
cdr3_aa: ASSPPGTGSNQPQH

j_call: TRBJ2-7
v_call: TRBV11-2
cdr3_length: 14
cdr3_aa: ASSPLRRQGVYEQY

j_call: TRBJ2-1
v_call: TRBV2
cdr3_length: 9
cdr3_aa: ASGRQGEQF

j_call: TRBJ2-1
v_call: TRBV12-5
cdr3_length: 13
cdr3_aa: ASAQGLAGGGEQF

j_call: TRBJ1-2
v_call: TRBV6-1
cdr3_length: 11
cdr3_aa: ASSETANYGYT

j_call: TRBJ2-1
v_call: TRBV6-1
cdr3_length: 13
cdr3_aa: ASSELGRLPNEQF

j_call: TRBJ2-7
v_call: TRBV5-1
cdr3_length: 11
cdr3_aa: ASSLDGNYEQY

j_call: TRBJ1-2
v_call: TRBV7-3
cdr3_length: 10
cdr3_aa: ASSLIFSGYT

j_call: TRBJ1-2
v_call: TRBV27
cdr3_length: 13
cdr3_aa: ASSLNSGSPYGYT

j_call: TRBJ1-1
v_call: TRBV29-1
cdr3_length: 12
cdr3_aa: SVEVLTTGTEAF

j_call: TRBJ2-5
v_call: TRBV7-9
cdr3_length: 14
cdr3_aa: ASSLGQGAPQETQY

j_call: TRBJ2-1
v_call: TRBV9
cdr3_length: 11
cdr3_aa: ASSGDRSNEQF

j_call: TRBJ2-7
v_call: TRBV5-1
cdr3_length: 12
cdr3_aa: ASSLAGQVYEQY

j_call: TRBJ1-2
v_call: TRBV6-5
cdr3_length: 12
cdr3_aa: ASSPDRGTYGYT

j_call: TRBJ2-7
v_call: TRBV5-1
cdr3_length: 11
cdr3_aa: ASRMAGGYEQY

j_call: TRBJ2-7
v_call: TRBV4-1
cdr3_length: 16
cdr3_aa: ASSRVLGGQGRAYEQY